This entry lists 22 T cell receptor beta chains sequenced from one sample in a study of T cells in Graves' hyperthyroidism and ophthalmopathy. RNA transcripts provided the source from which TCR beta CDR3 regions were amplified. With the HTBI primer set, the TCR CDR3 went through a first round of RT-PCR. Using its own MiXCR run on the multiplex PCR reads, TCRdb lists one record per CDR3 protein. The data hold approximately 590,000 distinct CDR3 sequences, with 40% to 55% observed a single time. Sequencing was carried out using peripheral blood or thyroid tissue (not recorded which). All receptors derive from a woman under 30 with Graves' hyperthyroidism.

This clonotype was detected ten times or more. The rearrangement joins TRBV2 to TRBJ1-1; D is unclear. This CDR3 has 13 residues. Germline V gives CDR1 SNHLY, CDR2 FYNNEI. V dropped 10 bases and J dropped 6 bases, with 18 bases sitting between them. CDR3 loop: CAIPREVLAEAFF. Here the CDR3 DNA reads TGTGCCATACCGAGGGAGGTTTTGGCTGAAGCTTTCTTT. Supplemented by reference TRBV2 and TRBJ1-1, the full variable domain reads EPEVTQTPSHQVTQMGQEVILRCVPISNHLYFYWYRQILGQKVEFLVSFYNNEISEKSEIFDDQFSVERPDGSNFTLKIRSTKLEDSAMYFCAIPREVLAEAFFGQGTRLTVV.

The CDR3 sequence: CSVAPGQGYTGELFF. CDR3 nucleotide sequence: TGCAGCGTTGCCCCGGGACAGGGTTACACCGGGGAGCTGTTTTTT. V is TRBV29-1 and J is TRBJ2-2; 9 bases match TRBD1. The CDR3 consists of 15 residues. Trimming cost V 4 bases and J 3 bases; bases outside gene matches: 6. In germline, CDR1 is SQVTM, CDR2 ANQGSEA.

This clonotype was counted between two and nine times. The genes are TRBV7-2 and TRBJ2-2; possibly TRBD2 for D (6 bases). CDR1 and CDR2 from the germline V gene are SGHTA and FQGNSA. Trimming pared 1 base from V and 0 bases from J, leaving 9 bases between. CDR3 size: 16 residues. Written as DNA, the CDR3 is TGTGCCAGCAGCTTAGACCCGGGAGCGAACACCGGGGAGCTGTTTTTT. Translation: CASSLDPGANTGELFF.

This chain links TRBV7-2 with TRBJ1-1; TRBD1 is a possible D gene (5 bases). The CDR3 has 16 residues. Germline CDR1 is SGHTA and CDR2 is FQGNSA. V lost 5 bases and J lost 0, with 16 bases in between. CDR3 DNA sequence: TGTGCCAGCAGCCAAGCCCATGGGGCTTTGAACACTGAAGCTTTCTTT. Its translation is CASSQAHGALNTEAFF.

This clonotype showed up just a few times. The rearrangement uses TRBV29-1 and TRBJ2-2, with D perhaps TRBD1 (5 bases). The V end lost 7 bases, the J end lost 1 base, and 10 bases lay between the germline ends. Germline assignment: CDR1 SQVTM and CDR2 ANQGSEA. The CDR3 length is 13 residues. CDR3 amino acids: CSARTGNTGELFF. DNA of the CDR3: TGCAGCGCCCGAACAGGGAACACCGGGGAGCTGTTTTTT.

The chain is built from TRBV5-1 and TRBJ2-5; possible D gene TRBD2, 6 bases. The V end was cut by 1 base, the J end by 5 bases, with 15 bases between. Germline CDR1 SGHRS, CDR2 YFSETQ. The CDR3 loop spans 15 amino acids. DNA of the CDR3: TGCGCCAGCAGCTTGTTCAGGCCCGCGGGGGAGACCCAGTACTTC. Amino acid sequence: CASSLFRPAGETQYF.

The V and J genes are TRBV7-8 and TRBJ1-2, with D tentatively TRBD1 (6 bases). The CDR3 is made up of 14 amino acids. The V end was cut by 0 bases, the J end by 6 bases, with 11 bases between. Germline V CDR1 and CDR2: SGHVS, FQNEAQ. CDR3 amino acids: CASSLAAGENGYTF. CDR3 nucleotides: TGTGCCAGCAGCTTAGCGGCAGGGGAAAATGGCTACACCTTC.

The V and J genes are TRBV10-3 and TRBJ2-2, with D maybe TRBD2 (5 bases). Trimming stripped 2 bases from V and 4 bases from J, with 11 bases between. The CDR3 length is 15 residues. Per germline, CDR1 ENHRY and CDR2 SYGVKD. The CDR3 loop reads CAISEPEVGTGELFF. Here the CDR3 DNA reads TGTGCCATCAGTGAGCCGGAGGTTGGCACCGGGGAGCTGTTTTTT.

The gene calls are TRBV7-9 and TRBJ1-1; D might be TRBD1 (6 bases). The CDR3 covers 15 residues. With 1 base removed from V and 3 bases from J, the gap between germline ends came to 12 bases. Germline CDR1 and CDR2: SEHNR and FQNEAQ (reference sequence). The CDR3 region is CASSLVTGTDTEAFF. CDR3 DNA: TGTGCCAGCAGCTTAGTTACAGGGACGGACACTGAAGCTTTCTTT.

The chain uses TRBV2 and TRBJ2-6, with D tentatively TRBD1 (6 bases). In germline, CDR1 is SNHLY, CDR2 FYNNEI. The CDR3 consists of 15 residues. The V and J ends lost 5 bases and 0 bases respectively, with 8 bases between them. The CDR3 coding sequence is TGTGCCAGCAGTAGACAGGTCTCTGGGGCCAACGTCCTGACTTTC. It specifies CASSRQVSGANVLTF.

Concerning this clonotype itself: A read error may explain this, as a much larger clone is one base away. The DNA for the CDR3 is TGTGCCATCAGTCTAACGCAACTGGAGACCCAGTACTTC. Translation gives CAISLTQLETQYF. The rearrangement uses TRBV10-3 and TRBJ2-5; no clear D. V lost 5 bases, J lost 5 bases, and 12 bases lay in between. Germline CDR1 reads ENHRY; CDR2 reads SYGVKD. This CDR3 region has 13 residues.

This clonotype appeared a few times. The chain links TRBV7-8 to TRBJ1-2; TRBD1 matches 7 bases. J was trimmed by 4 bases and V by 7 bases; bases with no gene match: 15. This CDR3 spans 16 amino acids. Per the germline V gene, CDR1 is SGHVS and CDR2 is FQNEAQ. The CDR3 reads CASTLGGAGGFYGYTF. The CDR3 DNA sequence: TGTGCCAGCACTTTAGGGGGGGCAGGGGGGTTCTATGGCTACACCTTC.

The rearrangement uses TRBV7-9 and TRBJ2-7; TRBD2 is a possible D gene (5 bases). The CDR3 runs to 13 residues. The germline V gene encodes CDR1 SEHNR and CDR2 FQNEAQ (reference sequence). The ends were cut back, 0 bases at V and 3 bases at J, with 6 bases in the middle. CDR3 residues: CASSLATIYEQYF. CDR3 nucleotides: TGTGCCAGCAGCTTAGCGACTATCTACGAGCAGTACTTC.

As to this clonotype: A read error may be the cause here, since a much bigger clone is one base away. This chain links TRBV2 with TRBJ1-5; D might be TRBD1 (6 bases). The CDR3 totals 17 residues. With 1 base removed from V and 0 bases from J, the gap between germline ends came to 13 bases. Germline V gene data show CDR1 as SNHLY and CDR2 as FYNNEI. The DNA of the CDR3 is TGTGCCAGCAGTGAAGAAGTGGCAGGGGATAGCAATCAGCCCCAGCATTTT. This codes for CASSEEVAGDSNQPQHF.

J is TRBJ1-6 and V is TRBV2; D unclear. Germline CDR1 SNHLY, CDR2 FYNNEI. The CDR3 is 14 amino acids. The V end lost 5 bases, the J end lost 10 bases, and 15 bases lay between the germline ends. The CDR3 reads CASSSPGVGSPLHF. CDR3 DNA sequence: TGTGCCAGCAGTTCCCCCGGGGTCGGGTCACCCCTCCACTTT.

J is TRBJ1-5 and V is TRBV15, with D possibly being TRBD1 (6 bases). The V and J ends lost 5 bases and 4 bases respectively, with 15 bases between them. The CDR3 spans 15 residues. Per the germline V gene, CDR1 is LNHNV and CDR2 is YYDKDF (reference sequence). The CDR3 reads CATSGARGPNQPQHF. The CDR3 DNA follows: TGTGCCACCAGCGGGGCGCGGGGGCCAAATCAGCCCCAGCATTTT.

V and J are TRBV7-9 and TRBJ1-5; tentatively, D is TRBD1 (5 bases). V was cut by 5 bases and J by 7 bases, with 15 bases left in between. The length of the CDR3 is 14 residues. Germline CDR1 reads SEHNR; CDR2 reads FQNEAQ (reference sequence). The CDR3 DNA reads TGTGCCAGCAGCCAAGTCAGGGTTGAGCAGCCCCAGCATTTT. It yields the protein CASSQVRVEQPQHF.

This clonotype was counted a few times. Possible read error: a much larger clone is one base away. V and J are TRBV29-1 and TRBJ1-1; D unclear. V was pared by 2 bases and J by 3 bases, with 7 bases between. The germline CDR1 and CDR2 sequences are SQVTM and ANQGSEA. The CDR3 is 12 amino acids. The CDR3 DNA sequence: TGCAGCGTTGAAAGGGAGGACACTGAAGCTTTCTTT. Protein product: CSVEREDTEAFF.

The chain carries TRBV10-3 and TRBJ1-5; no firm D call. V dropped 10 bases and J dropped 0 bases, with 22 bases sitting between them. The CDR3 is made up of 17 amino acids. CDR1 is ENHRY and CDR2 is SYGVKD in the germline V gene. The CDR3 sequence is CATPTPERRDSNQPQHF. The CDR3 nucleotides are TGTGCCACTCCGACCCCCGAGCGCCGGGATAGCAATCAGCCCCAGCATTTT.

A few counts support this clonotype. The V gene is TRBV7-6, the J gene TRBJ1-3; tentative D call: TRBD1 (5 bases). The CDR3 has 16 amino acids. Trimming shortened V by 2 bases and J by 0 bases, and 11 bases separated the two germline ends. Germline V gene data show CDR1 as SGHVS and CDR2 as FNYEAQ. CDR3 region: CASSLTGGYSGNTIYF. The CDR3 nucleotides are TGTGCCAGCAGCTTAACAGGAGGGTACTCTGGAAACACCATATATTTT.

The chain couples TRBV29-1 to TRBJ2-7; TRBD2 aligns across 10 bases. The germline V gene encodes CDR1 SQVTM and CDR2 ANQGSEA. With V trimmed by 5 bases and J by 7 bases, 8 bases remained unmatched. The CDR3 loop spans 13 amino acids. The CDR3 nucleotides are TGCAGCGTTTTAAGCGGGAGGGACAATGAGCAGTACTTC. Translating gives CSVLSGRDNEQYF.

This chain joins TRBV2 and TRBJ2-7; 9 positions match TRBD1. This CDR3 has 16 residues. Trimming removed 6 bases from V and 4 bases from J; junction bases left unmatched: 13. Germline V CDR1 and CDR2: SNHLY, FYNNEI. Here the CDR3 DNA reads TGTGCCAGCAGCCTTGCCCCGGGACAGGGTACGTACGAGCAGTACTTC. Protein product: CASSLAPGQGTYEQYF.